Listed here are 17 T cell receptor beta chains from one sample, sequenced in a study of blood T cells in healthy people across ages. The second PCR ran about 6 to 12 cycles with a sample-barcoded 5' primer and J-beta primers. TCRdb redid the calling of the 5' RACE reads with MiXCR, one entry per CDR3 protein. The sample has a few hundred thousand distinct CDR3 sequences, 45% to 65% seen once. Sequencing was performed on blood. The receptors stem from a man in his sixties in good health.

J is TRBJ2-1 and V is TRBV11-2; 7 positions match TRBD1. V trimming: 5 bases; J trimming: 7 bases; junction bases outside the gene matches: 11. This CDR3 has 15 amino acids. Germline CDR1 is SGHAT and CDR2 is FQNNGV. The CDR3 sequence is CASSTDRFRENEQFF. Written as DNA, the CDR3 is TGTGCCAGCAGCACGGACAGGTTTAGGGAGAATGAGCAGTTCTTC.

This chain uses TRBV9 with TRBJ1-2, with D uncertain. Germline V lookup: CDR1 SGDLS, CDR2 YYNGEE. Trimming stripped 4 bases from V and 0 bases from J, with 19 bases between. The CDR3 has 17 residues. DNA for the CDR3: TGTGCCAGCAGCCCTAAGTTATACGACACCACTAACTATGGCTACACCTTC. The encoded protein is CASSPKLYDTTNYGYTF. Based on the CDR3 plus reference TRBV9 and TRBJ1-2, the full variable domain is DSGVTQTPKHLITATGQRVTLRCSPRSGDLSVYWYQQSLDQGLQFLIQYYNGEERAKGNILERFSAQQFPDLHSELNLSSLELGDSALYFCASSPKLYDTTNYGYTFGSGTRLTVV.

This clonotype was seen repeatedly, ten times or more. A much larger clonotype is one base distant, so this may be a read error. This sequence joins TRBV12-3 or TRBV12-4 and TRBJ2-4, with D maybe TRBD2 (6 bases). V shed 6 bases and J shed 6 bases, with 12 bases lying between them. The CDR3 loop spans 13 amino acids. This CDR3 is CASSSRGGNIQYF. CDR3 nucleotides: TGTGCCAGCAGCAGTAGGGGAGGAAACATTCAGTACTTC.

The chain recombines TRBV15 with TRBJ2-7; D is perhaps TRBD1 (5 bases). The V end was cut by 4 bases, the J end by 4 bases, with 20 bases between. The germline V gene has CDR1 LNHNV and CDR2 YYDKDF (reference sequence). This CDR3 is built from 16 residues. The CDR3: CATSKGRQGDGYEQYF. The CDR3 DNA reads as TGTGCCACCAGCAAGGGTCGGCAGGGCGATGGGTACGAGCAGTACTTC.

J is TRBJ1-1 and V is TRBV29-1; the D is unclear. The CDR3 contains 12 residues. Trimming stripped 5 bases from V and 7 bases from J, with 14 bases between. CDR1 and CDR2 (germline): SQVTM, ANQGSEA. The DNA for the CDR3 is TGCAGCGTTCAGGCCCAGTCGAGTGAAGCTTTCTTT. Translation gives CSVQAQSSEAFF.

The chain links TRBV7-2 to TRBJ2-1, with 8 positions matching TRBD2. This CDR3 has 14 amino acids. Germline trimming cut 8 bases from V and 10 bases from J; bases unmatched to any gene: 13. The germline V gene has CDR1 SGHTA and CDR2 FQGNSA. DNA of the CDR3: TGTGCCAGCCACTCTCCTCGGGAGGGAGGGGAGCAGTTCTTC. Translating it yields CASHSPREGGEQFF.

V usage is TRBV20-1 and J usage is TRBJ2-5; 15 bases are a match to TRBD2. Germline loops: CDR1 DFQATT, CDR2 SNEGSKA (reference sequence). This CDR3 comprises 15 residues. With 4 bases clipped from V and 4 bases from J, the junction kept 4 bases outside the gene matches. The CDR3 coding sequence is TGCAGTGCTATATGGACTAGCGGGGGGGCAGAGACCCAGTACTTC. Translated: CSAIWTSGGAETQYF.

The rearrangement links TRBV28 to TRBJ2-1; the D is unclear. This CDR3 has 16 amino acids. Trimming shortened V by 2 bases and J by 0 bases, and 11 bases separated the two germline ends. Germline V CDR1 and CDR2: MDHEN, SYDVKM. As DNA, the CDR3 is TGTGCCAGCAGTTTACCGCGATCAAGCTCCTACAATGAGCAGTTCTTC. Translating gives CASSLPRSSSYNEQFF.

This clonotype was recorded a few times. The CDR3 DNA reads TGTGCCAGCAGCCCTGGAGGGACAGCTTCCTACGAGCAGTACTTC. It translates to CASSPGGTASYEQYF. V usage is TRBV5-6 and J usage is TRBJ2-7, with a possible D match to TRBD1 (7 bases). Germline-derived CDR1 and CDR2 are SGHDT and YYEEEE. The CDR3 totals 15 residues. V dropped 4 bases and J dropped 1 base, with 15 bases sitting between them.

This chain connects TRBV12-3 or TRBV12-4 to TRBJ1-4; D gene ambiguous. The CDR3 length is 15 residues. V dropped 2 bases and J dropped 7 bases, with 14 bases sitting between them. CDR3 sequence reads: CASSLNSQVGEKLFF. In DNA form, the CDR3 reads TGTGCCAGCAGTTTAAATAGTCAGGTCGGTGAAAAACTGTTTTTT.

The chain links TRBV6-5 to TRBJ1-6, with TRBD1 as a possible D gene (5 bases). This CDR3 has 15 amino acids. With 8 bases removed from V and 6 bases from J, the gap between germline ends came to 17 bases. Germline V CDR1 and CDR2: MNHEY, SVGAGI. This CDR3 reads CASGVFRQLNSPLHF. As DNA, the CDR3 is TGTGCCAGCGGAGTATTCAGACAGCTTAATTCACCCCTCCACTTT.

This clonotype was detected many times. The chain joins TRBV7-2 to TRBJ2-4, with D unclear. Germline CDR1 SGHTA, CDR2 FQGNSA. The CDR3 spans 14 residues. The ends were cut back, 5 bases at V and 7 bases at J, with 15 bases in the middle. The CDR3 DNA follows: TGTGCCAGCAGCATCAGTAAACTTGTGAACATTCAGTACTTC. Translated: CASSISKLVNIQYF.

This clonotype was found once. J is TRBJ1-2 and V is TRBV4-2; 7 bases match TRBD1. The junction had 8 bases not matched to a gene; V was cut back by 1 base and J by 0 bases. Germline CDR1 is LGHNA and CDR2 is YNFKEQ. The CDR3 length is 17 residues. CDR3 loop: CASSQADRINANYGYTF. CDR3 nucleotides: TGTGCCAGCAGCCAAGCGGACAGGATTAACGCTAACTATGGCTACACCTTC.

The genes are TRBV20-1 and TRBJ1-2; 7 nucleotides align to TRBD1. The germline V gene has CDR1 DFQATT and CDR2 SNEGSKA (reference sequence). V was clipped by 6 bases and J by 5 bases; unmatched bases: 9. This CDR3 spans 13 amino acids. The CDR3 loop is CSATPDRAYGYTF. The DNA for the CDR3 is TGCAGTGCAACTCCCGACAGGGCATATGGCTACACCTTC.

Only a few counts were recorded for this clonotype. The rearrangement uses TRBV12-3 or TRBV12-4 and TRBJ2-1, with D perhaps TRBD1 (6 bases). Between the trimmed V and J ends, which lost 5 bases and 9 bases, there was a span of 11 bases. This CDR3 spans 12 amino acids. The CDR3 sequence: CASSPDRCEQFF. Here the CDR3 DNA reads TGTGCCAGCAGTCCAGACAGGTGTGAGCAGTTCTTC.

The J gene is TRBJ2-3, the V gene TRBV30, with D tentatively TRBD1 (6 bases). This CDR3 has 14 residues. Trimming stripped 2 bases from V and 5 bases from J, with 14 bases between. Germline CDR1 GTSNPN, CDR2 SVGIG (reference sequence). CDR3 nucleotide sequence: TGTGCCTGGAGTCCCGGAATCAGGGGAGATACGCAGTATTTT. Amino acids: CAWSPGIRGDTQYF. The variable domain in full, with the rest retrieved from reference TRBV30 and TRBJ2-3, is SQTIHQWPATLVQPVGSPLSLECTVEGTSNPNLYWYRQAAGRGLQLLFYSVGIGQISSEVPQNLSASRPQDRQFILSSKKLLLSDSGFYLCAWSPGIRGDTQYFGPGTRLTVL.

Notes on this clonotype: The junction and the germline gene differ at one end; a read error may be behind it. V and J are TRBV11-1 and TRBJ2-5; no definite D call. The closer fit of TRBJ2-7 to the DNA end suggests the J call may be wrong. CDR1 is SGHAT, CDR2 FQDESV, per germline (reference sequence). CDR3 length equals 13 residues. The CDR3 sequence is CACSFGPTAEQYF. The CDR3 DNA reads TGTGCCTGCAGCTTTGGACCCACCGCCGAGCAGTACTTC.